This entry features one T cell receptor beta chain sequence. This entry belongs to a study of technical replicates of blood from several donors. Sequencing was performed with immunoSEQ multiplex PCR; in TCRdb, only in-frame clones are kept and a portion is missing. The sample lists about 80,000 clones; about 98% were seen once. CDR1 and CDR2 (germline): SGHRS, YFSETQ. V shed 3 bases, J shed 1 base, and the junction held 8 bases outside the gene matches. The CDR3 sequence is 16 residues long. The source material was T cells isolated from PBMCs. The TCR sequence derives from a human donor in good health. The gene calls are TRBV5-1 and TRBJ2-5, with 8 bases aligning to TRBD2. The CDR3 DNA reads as TGCGCCAGCAGCTCGAAAGCGGGAGCTATCCAAGAGACCCAGTACTTC. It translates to CASSSKAGAIQETQYF.